The clone carrying this T cell receptor beta chain showed up just a few times. As yet, its antigen is unknown. Extraction and reverse transcription of RNA yielded cDNA as the sequencing template. Sequencing used immunoSEQ multiplex PCR; TCRdb keeps in-frame clones, though not all of them. This sample carries over 95,000 clones, 35% to 45% of them seen once, and the ten largest clones take 1% to 1.5%. The data derive from a study of CD8+ T cells in alopecia areata. At the level of the study: Tofacitinib was taken orally by treated patients, and the dose was 5 to 10 mg twice daily. Study-wide points: Compared with mice, patients displayed less clear TCR sharing, possibly for HLA-related reasons.

The V and J ends lost 5 bases and 3 bases, in that order; junction bases with no gene match: 7. Germline V gene sequence: CDR1 MNHNY, CDR2 SVGAGI (reference sequence). The CDR3 runs to 15 residues. Cell sorting was applied to PBMCs, and CD4+ and CD8+ T cells were collected. The J gene is TRBJ2-7, the V gene TRBV6-6; 10 nucleotides line up with TRBD2. The sequence came from a human donor with alopecia areata. The source material was CD4+ T cells sorted from blood. The CDR3 bases are TGTGCCAGCAGTATGAGGACTAGCGGATACTACGAGCAGTACTTC. Residues: CASSMRTSGYYEQYF.